The 15 T cell receptor beta chains below all came from one sample that was sequenced in a study of molecular identifiers for immune sequencing clone quantification. From the PCR reads, TCRdb called clonotypes with MiXCR, one entry per CDR3 protein. The sample consists of about 320,000 distinct CDR3 sequences, roughly a quarter of them appearing once. Sequencing used naive CD8+ T cells from blood, with Jurkat cell RNA spiked in. Subset of the sample: FACS-sorted CD8+CD4-CCR7+CD45RA+ naive T cells. The receptors derive from a human donor in good health. Some libraries in this study had Jurkat cell RNA spiked in.

A note on this clonotype: One base away lies a much larger clone, so this may be a sequencing read error. V is TRBV7-8 and J is TRBJ2-7; D is undetermined. The CDR3 contains 14 residues. Germline V gene data show CDR1 as SGHVS and CDR2 as FQNEAQ. The CDR3 reads CASSVGYSSYAQYF. The CDR3 DNA is TGTGCCAGCAGCGTAGGGTACAGCTCCTACGCGCAGTACTTC.

This clonotype was detected a few times. This chain connects TRBV4-2 to TRBJ2-3; 8 bases agree with TRBD2. The CDR3 covers 17 residues. Germline-derived CDR1 and CDR2 are LGHNA and YNFKEQ. J lost 3 bases, V lost 0 bases, and 8 bases had no gene match. This CDR3 is CASSQEKAGVLTDTQYF. CDR3 nucleotides: TGTGCCAGCAGCCAAGAGAAAGCGGGAGTGTTGACAGATACGCAGTATTTT.

The chain has TRBV27 and TRBJ1-4; D might be TRBD1 (5 bases). Germline loops: CDR1 MNHEY, CDR2 SMNVEV (reference sequence). The length of the CDR3 is 15 residues. V was cut by 9 bases and J by 8 bases, with 22 bases left in between. Written as DNA, the CDR3 is TGTGCCAGTAGTACACATCAAGGGACTTTCGAAAAACTGTTTTTT. It codes for CASSTHQGTFEKLFF.

This clonotype was detected many times. CDR3 sequence reads: CAASQTNNYGYTF. In DNA, the CDR3 is TGTGCCGCCTCGCAGACGAATAACTATGGCTACACCTTC. The chain couples TRBV5-4 to TRBJ1-2; D unclear. Germline-derived CDR1 and CDR2 are SGHNT and YYREEE (reference sequence). The CDR3 is 13 residues long. V was clipped by 10 bases and J by 1 base, with 14 bases between them.

Note on this clonotype: A much larger clonotype is one base distant, so this may be a read error. The chain recombines TRBV9 with TRBJ2-2; D remains unclear. Germline lookup yields CDR1 SGDLS and CDR2 YYNGEE. This CDR3 is built from 12 residues. The CDR3 is CAGSADTGELFF. The DNA for the CDR3 is TGTGCCGGCAGTGCAGACACCGGGGAGCTGTTTTTT. The full variable domain, its missing parts supplied by reference TRBV9 and TRBJ2-2, is DSGVTQTPKHLITATGQRVTLRCSPRSGDLSVYWYQQSLDQGLQFLIQYYNGEERAKGNILERFSAQQFPDLHSELNLSSLELGDSALYFCAGSADTGELFFGEGSRLTVL.

The chain couples TRBV25-1 to TRBJ2-7; D remains unclear. This CDR3 comprises 13 residues. From germline, CDR1 is MGHDK and CDR2 SYGVNS. The germline V and J ends were trimmed by 4 bases and 0 bases, with 7 bases remaining between them. CDR3 sequence: CASSVDRSYEQYF. Here the CDR3 DNA reads TGTGCCAGCAGTGTGGACCGCTCCTACGAGCAGTACTTC.

Turning to this clonotype: A clone one base away is much larger, so this may be a read error. This chain joins TRBV14 and TRBJ2-2; weak D call: TRBD2 (5 bases). The CDR3 is 14 amino acids. Germline V gene sequence: CDR1 SGHDN, CDR2 FVKESK. The CDR3 DNA follows: TGTGCCAGCAGCCCCGGGGAGAACACCGGGGAGCCGTTTTTT. Translation gives CASSPGENTGEPFF.

The rearrangement uses TRBV29-1 and TRBJ1-4; unclear D gene. Germline V gene data show CDR1 as SQVTM and CDR2 as ANQGSEA. This CDR3 is 13 amino acids long. The germline V and J ends were trimmed by 2 bases and 12 bases, with 16 bases remaining between them. In DNA, the CDR3 is TGCAGCGTTGAATTTGGTGACCAGATGGAACTGTTTTTT. It yields the protein CSVEFGDQMELFF. The full variable domain, in which reference TRBV29-1 and TRBJ1-4 provide the parts outside the CDR3, is SAVISQKPSRDICQRGTSLTIQCQVDSQVTMMFWYRQQPGQSLTLIATANQGSEATYESGFVIDKFPISRPNLTFSTLTVSNMSPEDSSIYLCSVEFGDQMELFFGSGTQLSVL.

On this clonotype: This may be a read error: a much more frequent sequence differs by one nucleotide. CDR3 amino acids: CASSGFEDAYYEQYF. CDR3 coding DNA: TGTGCCAGCAGCGGATTCGAGGACGCTTACTACGAGCAGTACTTC. The V and J genes are TRBV7-9 and TRBJ2-7, with D uncertain. This CDR3 comprises 15 residues. The V gene lost 5 bases and the J gene lost 3 bases, with 17 bases spanning the gap. Germline-derived CDR1 and CDR2 are SEHNR and FQNEAQ (reference sequence).

This clonotype was found many times. The rearrangement links TRBV7-9 to TRBJ2-2; D is uncertain. The germline V gene has CDR1 SEHNR and CDR2 FQNEAQ (reference sequence). The V and J ends lost 1 base and 1 base respectively, with 7 bases between them. The CDR3 loop spans 15 amino acids. CDR3 DNA: TGTGCCAGCAGCTTAGTACCATGGAACACCGGGGAGCTGTTTTTT. This codes for CASSLVPWNTGELFF.

This clonotype was recorded only once. Possible read error: a much larger clone is one base away. V and J are TRBV30 and TRBJ1-1; no clear D gene. The CDR3 loop spans 10 amino acids. Germline CDR1 is GTSNPN and CDR2 is SVGIG (reference sequence). The CDR3 loop is CAWYHTEALF. The CDR3 DNA reads as TGTGCCTGGTATCACACTGAAGCTCTCTTT.

This clonotype was recorded many times. The rearrangement uses TRBV9 and TRBJ1-5; no clear D. The CDR3 contains 15 residues. V was cut by 0 bases and J by 0 bases, with 7 bases left in between. Germline assignment: CDR1 SGDLS and CDR2 YYNGEE. The CDR3 spells CASSVEGRSNQPQHF. The DNA for the CDR3 is TGTGCCAGCAGCGTAGAGGGTCGTAGCAATCAGCCCCAGCATTTT.

Of note for this clonotype: A read error may explain this, as a much larger clone is one base away. The chain is built from TRBV30 and TRBJ2-7; the D gene is possibly TRBD2 (6 bases). The V end lost 0 bases, the J end lost 5 bases, and 8 bases lay between the germline ends. CDR3 length: 12 residues. Germline-derived CDR1 and CDR2 are GTSNPN and SVGIG (reference sequence). This CDR3 reads CAWSVSGDEQYF. Here the CDR3 DNA reads TGTGCCTGGAGTGTCTCGGGGGACGAGCAGTACTTC. Full variable domain (missing parts from reference TRBV30 and TRBJ2-7): SQTIHQWPATLVQPVGSPLSLECTVEGTSNPNLYWYRQAAGRGLQLLFYSVGIGQISSEVPQNLSASRPQDRQFILSSKKLLLSDSGFYLCAWSVSGDEQYFGPGTRLTVT.

The table lists this clonotype with a few counts. The genes are TRBV11-2 and TRBJ2-7; possibly TRBD2 for D (6 bases). The V end lost 1 base, the J end lost 4 bases, and 14 bases lay between the germline ends. This CDR3 is built from 15 residues. Germline V lookup: CDR1 SGHAT, CDR2 FQNNGV. CDR3 nucleotide sequence: TGTGCCAGCAGCTTAGGCCCCGGGAGTCTTTACGAGCAGTACTTC. Protein product: CASSLGPGSLYEQYF.

This clonotype has only a few counts. The chain has TRBV5-4 and TRBJ2-7, with 7 bases that match TRBD2. Germline-derived CDR1 and CDR2 are SGHNT and YYREEE (reference sequence). Trimming at V came to 3 bases and at J to 1 base, leaving 4 bases not matched to a gene. This CDR3 has 14 residues. CDR3 bases: TGTGCCAGCAGCTCGAGCGGGACTTCCTACGAGCAGTACTTC. Translating gives CASSSSGTSYEQYF.